This T cell receptor beta chain was profiled in a study of T cell repertoires in cytomegalovirus infection. Study background: Public TCR beta signatures provided an indication of both CMV infection and a matching HLA type.

V lost 1 base to trimming and J lost 6 bases, with 19 bases between them. The CDR3 contains 17 residues. As regards this clonotype: Its target is unknown.

MiXCR, applied by TCRdb to the reads, yields one record per CDR3 protein. Found here are about 530,000 distinct CDR3 sequences, approximately 26% of them singletons; the top ten hold less than 15%. Regarding the study as a whole: Cumulative public TCR beta family frequency identified carriers of CMV plus the relevant HLA. The ex vivo response was dominated by HLA-C-restricted CMV-specific TCR beta clonotypes.

The sequenced sample was PBMCs. This receptor was identified in a human donor in good health (CMV status not recorded). Some clones in this sample may be carry-over from other donors' samples. The chain employs TRBV12-3 or TRBV12-4 and TRBJ2-1, with a tentative D call TRBD2 (6 bases). The CDR3 DNA reads as TGTGCCAGCAGTTTAGGGAATAGCGGAAGGGTGGGCAATGAGCAGTTCTTC. As protein: CASSLGNSGRVGNEQFF.